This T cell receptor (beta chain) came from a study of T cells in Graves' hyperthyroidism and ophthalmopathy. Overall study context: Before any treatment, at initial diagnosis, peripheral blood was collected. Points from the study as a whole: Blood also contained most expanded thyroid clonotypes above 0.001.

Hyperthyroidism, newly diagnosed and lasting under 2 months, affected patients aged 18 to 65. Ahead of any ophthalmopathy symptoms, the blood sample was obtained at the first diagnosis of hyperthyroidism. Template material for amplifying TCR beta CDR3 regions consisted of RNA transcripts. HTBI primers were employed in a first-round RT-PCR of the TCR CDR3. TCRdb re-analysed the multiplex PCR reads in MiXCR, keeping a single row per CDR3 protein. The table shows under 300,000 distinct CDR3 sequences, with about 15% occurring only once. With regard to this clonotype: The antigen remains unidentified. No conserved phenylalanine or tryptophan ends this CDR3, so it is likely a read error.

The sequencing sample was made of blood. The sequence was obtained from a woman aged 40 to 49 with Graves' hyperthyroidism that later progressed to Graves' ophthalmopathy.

CDR3 coding DNA: TGCGCCAGCAGCTCGGGGACTAGCGGGAGCTCCTACGAGCAGTACTTA. Its protein product is CASSSGTSGSSYEQYL. The V call is TRBV5-1, the J call TRBJ2-7; TRBD2 agrees at 14 bases. J gave up 0 bases and V 3 bases, and 2 bases lay outside the gene matches. Germline V gene data show CDR1 as SGHRS and CDR2 as YFSETQ. The CDR3 is made up of 16 amino acids.